Listed below are T cell receptor beta chains from one sample, sequenced in a study of blood T cell repertoires in COVID-19. The protocol was immunoSEQ multiplex PCR, while the TCRdb copy is restricted to in-frame clones and leaves out a portion. Of some 190,000 clones listed, about 80% are singletons. Input material: PBMCs or T cells enriched from blood (not recorded which). These receptors all stem from a man aged 55-75 years who had been exposed to COVID-19. The CDR3 runs from the conserved cysteine through the conserved F or W. The D gene is left open where the match is weak. Only some rows state a clone size, as once, few, many or a class for expanded clones.

clone_size,v_call,d_call,j_call,cdr3_length,cdr3_aa,cdr3_nt
NA,TRBV5-1,NA,TRBJ2-2,16,CASSYSRGVYTGELFF,TGCGCCAGCAGCTATTCCAGGGGCGTTTACACCGGGGAGCTGTTTTTT
NA,TRBV19,TRBD1,TRBJ2-2,15,CASSPLHRGTGELFF,TGTGCCAGTAGCCCCCTTCACAGGGGCACCGGGGAGCTGTTTTTT
NA,TRBV2,TRBD2,TRBJ2-1,13,CASSPAGYNEQFF,TGTGCCAGCAGCCCAGCGGGGTACAATGAGCAGTTCTTC
once,TRBV9,TRBD1,TRBJ1-5,15,CASSPFPGGSQPQHF,TGTGCCAGCAGCCCCTTCCCAGGGGGATCTCAGCCCCAGCATTTT
NA,TRBV30,TRBD1,TRBJ1-2,15,CAWSALPQGFSGYTF,TGTGCCTGGAGTGCACTACCACAGGGGTTCTCTGGCTACACCTTC
once,TRBV29-1,NA,TRBJ2-3,15,CSVEEPERATDTQYF,TGCAGCGTTGAGGAGCCTGAGCGGGCCACAGATACGCAGTATTTT
few,TRBV5-8,NA,TRBJ1-4,14,CASSLAVWREKLFF,TGTGCCAGCAGCTTAGCGGTGTGGCGGGAAAAACTGTTTTTT
NA,TRBV6-6,NA,TRBJ1-3,16,CASSYSLKSSGNTIYF,TGTGCCAGCAGTTACTCCCTCAAGAGCTCTGGAAACACCATATATTTT
NA,TRBV19,NA,TRBJ2-5,15,CASSILKTGRETQYF,TGTGCCAGTAGTATACTTAAAACAGGGAGAGAGACCCAGTACTTC
NA,TRBV11-3,TRBD2,TRBJ2-1,16,CASSLGSLAGGREQFF,TGTGCCAGCAGCTTAGGTTCTCTAGCGGGGGGTAGGGAGCAGTTCTTC
few,TRBV18,NA,TRBJ1-1,14,CASSFEVGNTEAFF,TGTGCCAGCTCGTTCGAGGTTGGGAACACTGAAGCTTTCTTT
NA,TRBV30,NA,TRBJ1-5,14,CAWRSQGANQPQHF,TGTGCCTGGAGATCTCAGGGTGCCAATCAGCCCCAGCATTTT
NA,TRBV3-1/TRBV3-2,NA,TRBJ1-1,14,CASSQAGANTEAFF,TGTGCCAGCAGCCAAGCAGGGGCGAACACTGAAGCTTTCTTT
many,TRBV7-2,TRBD2,TRBJ2-7,15,CASSLAASGNYEQYF,TGTGCCAGCAGCTTAGCGGCTAGCGGGAACTACGAGCAGTACTTC
NA,TRBV7-2,NA,TRBJ2-4,16,CASSPGTSLAKNIQYF,TGTGCCAGCAGCCCTGGGACTTCGTTAGCCAAAAACATTCAGTACTTC
NA,TRBV6-4,TRBD1,TRBJ1-1,14,CASSTGQGASEAFF,TGTGCCAGCAGTACAGGACAGGGGGCTAGTGAAGCTTTCTTT
NA,TRBV5-4,TRBD1,TRBJ1-4,15,CASSWTGGSGEKLFF,TGTGCCAGCAGCTGGACAGGGGGATCTGGTGAAAAACTGTTTTTT
once,TRBV9,TRBD2,TRBJ2-5,16,CASSARTSGPKETQYF,TGTGCCAGCAGCGCCAGGACTAGCGGGCCGAAAGAGACCCAGTACTTC